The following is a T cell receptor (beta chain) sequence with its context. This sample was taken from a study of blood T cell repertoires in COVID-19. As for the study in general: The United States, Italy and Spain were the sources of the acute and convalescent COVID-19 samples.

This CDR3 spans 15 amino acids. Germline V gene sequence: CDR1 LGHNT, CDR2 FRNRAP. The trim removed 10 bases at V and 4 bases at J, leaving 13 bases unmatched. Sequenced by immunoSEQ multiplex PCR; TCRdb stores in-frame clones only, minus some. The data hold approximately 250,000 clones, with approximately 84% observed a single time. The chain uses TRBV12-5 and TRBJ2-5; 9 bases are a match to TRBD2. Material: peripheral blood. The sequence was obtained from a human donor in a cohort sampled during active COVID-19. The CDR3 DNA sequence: TGTGCTAAATTTCCGGTAGCGGGAGCTCGAGAGACCCAGTACTTC. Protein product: CAKFPVAGARETQYF.